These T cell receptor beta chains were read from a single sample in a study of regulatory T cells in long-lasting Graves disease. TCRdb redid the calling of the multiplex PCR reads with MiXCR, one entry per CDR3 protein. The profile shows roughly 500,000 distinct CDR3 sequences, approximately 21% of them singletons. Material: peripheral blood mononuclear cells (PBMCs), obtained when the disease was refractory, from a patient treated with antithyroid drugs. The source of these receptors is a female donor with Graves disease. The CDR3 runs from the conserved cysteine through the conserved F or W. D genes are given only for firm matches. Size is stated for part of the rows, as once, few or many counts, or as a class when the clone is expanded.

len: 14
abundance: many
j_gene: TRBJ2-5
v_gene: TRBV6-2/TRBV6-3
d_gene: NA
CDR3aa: CASSPNGAEETQYF
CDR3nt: TGTGCCAGCTCTCCTAACGGGGCAGAAGAGACCCAGTACTTC

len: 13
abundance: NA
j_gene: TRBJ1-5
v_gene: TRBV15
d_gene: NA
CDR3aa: CATSRDPGSIQHF
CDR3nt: TGTGCCACCAGCAGAGATCCAGGGTCAATCCAGCATTTT

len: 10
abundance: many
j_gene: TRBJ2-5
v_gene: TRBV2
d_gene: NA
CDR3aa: CASSSETQYF
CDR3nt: TGTGCCAGCAGTTCGGAGACCCAGTACTTC

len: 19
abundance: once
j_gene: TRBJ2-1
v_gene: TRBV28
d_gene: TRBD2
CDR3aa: CASSQPGTSGSISYNEQFF
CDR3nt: TGTGCCAGCAGCCAGCCCGGGACTAGCGGGAGTATTTCCTACAATGAGCAGTTCTTC

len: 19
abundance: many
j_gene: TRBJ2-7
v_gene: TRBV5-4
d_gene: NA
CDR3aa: CASSLEQGKILGGPHEQYF
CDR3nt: TGTGCCAGCAGCTTGGAACAGGGGAAAATATTGGGAGGGCCCCACGAGCAGTACTTC

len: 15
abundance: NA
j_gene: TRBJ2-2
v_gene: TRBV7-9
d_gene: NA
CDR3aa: CASSFSGMNTGELFF
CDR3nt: TGTGCCAGCAGCTTCTCAGGGATGAACACCGGGGAGCTGTTTTTT

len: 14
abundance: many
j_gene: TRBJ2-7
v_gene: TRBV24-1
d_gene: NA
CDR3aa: CATSGTGTEYEQYF
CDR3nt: TGTGCCACCAGTGGAACCGGGACGGAATACGAGCAGTACTTC

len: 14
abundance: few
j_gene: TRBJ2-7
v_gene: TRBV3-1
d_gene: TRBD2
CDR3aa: CASSHAGRSYEQYF
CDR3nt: TGTGCCAGCAGCCACGCCGGGAGGTCCTACGAGCAGTACTTC

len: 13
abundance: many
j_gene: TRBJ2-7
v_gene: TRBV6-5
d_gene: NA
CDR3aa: CASSYQATYEQYF
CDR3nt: TGTGCCAGCAGTTACCAAGCCACCTACGAGCAGTACTTC

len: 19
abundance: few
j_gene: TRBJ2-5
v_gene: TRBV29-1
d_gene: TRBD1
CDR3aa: CSVEDPSYPGQGAGETQYF
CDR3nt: TGCAGCGTTGAAGACCCCTCTTACCCGGGACAGGGGGCGGGTGAGACCCAGTACTTC

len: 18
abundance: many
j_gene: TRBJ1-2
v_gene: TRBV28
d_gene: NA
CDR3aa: CASSLEVRGTDANYGYTF
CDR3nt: TGTGCCAGCAGTTTAGAGGTCAGAGGGACGGATGCTAACTATGGCTACACCTTC

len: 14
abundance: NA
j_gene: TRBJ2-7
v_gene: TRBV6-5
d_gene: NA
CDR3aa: CASSYSARGYEQYF
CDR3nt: TGTGCCAGCAGTTACTCGGCTAGAGGCTACGAGCAGTACTTC

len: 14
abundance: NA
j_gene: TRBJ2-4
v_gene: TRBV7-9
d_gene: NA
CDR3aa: CASSLDGGTNIQYF
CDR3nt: TGTGCCAGCAGCTTAGATGGTGGGACGAACATTCAGTACTTC

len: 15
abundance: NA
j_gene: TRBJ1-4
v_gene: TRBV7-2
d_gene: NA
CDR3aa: CASSQGTSTNEKLFF
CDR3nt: TGTGCCAGCAGCCAGGGGACGTCAACTAATGAAAAACTGTTTTTT

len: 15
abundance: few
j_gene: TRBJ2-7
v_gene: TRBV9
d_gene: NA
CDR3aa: CASSVGSGVMDEQYF
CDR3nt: TGTGCCAGCAGCGTAGGTTCCGGGGTGATGGACGAGCAGTACTTC

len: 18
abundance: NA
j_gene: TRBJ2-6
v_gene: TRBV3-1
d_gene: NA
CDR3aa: CASSPRAGPVPGANVLTF
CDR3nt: TGTGCCAGCAGCCCCCGCGCAGGACCCGTGCCTGGGGCCAACGTCCTGACTTTC

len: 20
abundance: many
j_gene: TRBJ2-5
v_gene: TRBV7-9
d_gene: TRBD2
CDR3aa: CASSSGEASGGAELQETQYF
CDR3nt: TGTGCCAGCAGCTCAGGCGAGGCTAGCGGGGGGGCGGAACTGCAAGAGACCCAGTACTTC

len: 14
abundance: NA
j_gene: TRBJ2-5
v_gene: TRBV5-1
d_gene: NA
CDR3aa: CASSSGVVRETQYF
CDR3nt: TGCGCCAGCAGCTCTGGTGTCGTGCGGGAGACCCAGTACTTC

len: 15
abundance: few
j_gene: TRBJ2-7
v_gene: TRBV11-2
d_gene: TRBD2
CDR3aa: CASSLRGLGGYEQYF
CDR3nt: TGTGCCAGCAGCCTTAGGGGACTAGGGGGCTACGAGCAGTACTTC

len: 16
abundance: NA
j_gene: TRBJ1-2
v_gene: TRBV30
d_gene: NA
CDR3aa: CAWSVLVTQGVGGYTF
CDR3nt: TGTGCCTGGAGTGTACTGGTCACACAGGGAGTGGGCGGCTACACCTTC

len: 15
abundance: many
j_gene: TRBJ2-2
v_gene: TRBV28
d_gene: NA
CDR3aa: CASSLYGANTGELFF
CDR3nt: TGTGCCAGCAGTTTATACGGGGCGAACACCGGGGAGCTGTTTTTT

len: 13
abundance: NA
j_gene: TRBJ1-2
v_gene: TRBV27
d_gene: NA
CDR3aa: CASSLIGGHGYTF
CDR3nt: TGTGCCAGCAGTCTAATTGGGGGGCATGGCTACACCTTC

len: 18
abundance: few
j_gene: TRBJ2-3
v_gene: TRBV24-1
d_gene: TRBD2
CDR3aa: CATSDPYSTSESTDTQYF
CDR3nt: TGTGCCACCAGTGACCCCTACTCGACTAGCGAGTCCACAGATACGCAGTATTTT

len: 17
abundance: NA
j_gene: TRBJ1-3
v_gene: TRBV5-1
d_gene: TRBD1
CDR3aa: CASSLRGGQATGNTIYF
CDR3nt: TGCGCCAGCAGCCTGCGCGGAGGACAGGCTACCGGAAACACCATATATTTT

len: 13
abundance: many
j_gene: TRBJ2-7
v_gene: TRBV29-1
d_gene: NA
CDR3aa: CSVEGGNSYEQYF
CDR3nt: TGCAGCGTTGAAGGGGGGAATTCCTACGAGCAGTACTTC

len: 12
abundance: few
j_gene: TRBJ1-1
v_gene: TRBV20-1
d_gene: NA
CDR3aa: CSVRVGYTEAFF
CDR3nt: TGCAGTGTGAGGGTAGGGTACACTGAAGCTTTCTTT

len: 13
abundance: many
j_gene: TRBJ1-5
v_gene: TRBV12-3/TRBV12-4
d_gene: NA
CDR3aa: CASSLEGRQPQHF
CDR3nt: TGTGCCAGCAGTTTGGAGGGAAGGCAGCCCCAGCATTTT

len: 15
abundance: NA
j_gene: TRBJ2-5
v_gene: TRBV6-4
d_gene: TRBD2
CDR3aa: CASSDSRTGGETQYF
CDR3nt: TGTGCCAGCAGTGACTCGAGAACGGGGGGAGAGACCCAGTACTTC

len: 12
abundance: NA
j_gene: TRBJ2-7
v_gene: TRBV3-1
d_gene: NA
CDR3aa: CASSQTAAEQYF
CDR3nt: TGTGCCAGCAGCCAAACTGCGGCCGAGCAGTACTTC

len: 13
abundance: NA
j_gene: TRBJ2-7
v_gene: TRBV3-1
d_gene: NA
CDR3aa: CASSQDPRRGQYF
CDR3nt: TGTGCCAGCAGCCAAGATCCCCGCCGGGGCCAGTACTTC

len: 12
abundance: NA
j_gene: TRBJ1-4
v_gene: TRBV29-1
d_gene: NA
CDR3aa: CSVGGALEKLFF
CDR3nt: TGCAGCGTTGGCGGGGCTCTAGAAAAACTGTTTTTT

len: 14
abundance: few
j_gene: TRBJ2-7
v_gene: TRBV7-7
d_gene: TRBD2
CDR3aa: CASSYGAGGYEQYF
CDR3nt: TGTGCTAGCAGTTACGGGGCGGGGGGCTACGAGCAGTACTTC

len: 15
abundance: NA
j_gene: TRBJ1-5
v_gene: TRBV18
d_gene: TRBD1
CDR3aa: CASSTTGFSNQPQHF
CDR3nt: TGTGCCAGCTCAACGACAGGGTTCAGCAATCAGCCCCAGCATTTT

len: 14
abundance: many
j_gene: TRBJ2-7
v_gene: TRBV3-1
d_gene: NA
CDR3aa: CASSQDGRRYEQYF
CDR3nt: TGTGCCAGCAGCCAAGATGGACGGCGCTACGAGCAGTACTTC

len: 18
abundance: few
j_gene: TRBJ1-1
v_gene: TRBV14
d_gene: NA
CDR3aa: CASSQGGHLRGLNTEAFF
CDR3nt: TGTGCCAGCAGCCAAGGGGGCCATTTAAGGGGCCTGAACACTGAAGCTTTCTTT

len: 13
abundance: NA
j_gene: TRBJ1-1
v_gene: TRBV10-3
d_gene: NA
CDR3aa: CAISEAANTEAFF
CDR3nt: TGTGCCATCAGTGAGGCAGCCAACACTGAAGCTTTCTTT

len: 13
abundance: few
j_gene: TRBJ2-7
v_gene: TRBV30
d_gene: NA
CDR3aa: CAWSVQNAYEQYF
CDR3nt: TGTGCCTGGAGTGTACAGAATGCCTACGAGCAGTACTTC

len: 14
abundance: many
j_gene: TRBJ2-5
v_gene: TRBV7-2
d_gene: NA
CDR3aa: CASRPTGFQETQYF
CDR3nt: TGTGCCAGCAGACCAACAGGGTTCCAAGAGACCCAGTACTTC

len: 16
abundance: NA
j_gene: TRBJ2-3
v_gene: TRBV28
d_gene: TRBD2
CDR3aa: CATSTPAGGGADTQYF
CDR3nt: TGTGCCACGAGCACCCCAGCGGGAGGTGGCGCAGATACGCAGTATTTT

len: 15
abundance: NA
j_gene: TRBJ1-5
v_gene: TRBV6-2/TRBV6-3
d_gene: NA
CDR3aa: CASSRVGPANQPQHF
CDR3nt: TGTGCCAGCAGCCGGGTCGGACCGGCGAATCAGCCCCAGCATTTT

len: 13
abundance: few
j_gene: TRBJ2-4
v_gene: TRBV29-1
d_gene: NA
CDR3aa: CSVEGVPRDIQYF
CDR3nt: TGCAGCGTTGAAGGGGTCCCTAGGGACATTCAGTACTTC